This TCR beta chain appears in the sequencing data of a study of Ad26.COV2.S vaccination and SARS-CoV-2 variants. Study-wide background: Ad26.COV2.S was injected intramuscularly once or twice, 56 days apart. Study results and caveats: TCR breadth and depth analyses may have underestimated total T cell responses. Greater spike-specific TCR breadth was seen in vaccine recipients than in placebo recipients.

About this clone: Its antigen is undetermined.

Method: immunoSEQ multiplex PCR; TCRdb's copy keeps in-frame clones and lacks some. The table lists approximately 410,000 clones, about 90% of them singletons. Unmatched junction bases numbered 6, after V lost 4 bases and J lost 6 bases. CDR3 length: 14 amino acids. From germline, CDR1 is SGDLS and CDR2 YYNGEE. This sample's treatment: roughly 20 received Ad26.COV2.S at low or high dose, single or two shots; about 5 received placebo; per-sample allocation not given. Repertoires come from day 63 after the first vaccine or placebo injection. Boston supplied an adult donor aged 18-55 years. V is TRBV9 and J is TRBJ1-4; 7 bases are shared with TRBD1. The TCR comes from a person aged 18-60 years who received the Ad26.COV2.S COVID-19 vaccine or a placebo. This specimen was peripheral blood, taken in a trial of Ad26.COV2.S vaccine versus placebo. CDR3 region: CASSLEGGHEKLFF. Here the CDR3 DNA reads TGTGCCAGCAGCCTCGAAGGGGGCCATGAAAAACTGTTTTTT.